This T cell receptor beta chain was recorded in a study of control samples from healthy donors and cancer patients. This CDR3 region has 17 residues. The V gene lost 1 base and the J gene lost 6 bases, with 19 bases spanning the gap. Germline loops: CDR1 SGHAT, CDR2 FQNNGV. Some clones are missing from TCRdb's copy, which holds only in-frame ones; the method was immunoSEQ multiplex PCR. The sample has about 170,000 clones; approximately 94% are singletons. The rearrangement links TRBV11-2 to TRBJ2-1; possibly TRBD1 for D (6 bases). Sequencing used blood. The receptor's source is a woman between 18 and 29 years old in good health. The CDR3, as DNA: TGTGCCAGCAGCTTAGGGTACGGGGCAGGGGAACGCAATGAGCAGTTCTTC. Its protein product is CASSLGYGAGERNEQFF. Variable domain in full (rest from reference TRBV11-2 and TRBJ2-1): EAGVAQSPRYKIIEKRQSVAFWCNPISGHATLYWYQQILGQGPKLLIQFQNNGVVDDSQLPKDRFSAERLKGVDSTLKIQPAKLEDSAVYLCASSLGYGAGERNEQFFGPGTRLTVL.